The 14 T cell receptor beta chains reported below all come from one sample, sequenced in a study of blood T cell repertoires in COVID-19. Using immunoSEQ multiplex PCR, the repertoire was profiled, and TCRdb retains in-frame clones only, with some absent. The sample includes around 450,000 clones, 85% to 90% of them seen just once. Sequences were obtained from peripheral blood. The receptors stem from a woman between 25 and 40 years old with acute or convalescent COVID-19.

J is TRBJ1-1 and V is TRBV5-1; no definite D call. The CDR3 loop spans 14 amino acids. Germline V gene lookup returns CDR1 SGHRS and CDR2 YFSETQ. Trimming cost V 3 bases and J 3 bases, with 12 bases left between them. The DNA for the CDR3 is TGCGCCAGCAGCTCCCCTTTTGAGGACACTGAAGCTTTCTTT. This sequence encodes CASSSPFEDTEAFF.

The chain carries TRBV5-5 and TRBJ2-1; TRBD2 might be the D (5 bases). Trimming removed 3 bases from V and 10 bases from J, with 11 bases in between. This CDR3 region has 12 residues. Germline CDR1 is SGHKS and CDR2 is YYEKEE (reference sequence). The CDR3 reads CASSSIASEQFF. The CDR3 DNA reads TGTGCCAGCAGCTCTATAGCGTCAGAGCAGTTCTTC.

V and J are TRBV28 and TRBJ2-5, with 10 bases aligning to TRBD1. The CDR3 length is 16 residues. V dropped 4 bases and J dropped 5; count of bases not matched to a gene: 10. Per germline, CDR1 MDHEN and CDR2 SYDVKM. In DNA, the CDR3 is TGTGCCAGCAGTTCCTTTTTTGGACAGGGGGAGGAGACCCAGTACTTC. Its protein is CASSSFFGQGEETQYF.

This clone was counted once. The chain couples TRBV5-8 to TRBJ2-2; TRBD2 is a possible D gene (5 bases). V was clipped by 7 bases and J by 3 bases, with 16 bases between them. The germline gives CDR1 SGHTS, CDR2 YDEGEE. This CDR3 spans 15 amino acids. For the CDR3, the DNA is TGTGCCAGCCCACCGCTGAGGGAGTACACCGGGGAGCTGTTTTTT. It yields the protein CASPPLREYTGELFF. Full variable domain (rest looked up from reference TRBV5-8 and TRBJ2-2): EAGVTQSPTHLIKTRGQQATLRCSPISGHTSVYWYQQALGLGLQFLLWYDEGEERNRGNFPPRFSGRQFPNYSSELNVNALELEDSALYLCASPPLREYTGELFFGEGSRLTVL.

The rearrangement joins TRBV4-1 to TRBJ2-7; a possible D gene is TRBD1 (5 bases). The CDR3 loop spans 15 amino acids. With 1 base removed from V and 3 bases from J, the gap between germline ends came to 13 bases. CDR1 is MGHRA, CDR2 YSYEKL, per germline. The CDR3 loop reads CASSQVDGQGYEQYF. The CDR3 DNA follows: TGCGCCAGCAGCCAAGTGGACGGACAAGGCTACGAGCAGTACTTC.

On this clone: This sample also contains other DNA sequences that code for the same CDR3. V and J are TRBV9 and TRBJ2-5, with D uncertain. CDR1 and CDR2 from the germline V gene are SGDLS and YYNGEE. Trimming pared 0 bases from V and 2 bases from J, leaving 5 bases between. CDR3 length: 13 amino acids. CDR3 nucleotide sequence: TGTGCCAGCAGCGTAGGGCTGCAAGAGACCCAGTACTTC. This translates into CASSVGLQETQYF.

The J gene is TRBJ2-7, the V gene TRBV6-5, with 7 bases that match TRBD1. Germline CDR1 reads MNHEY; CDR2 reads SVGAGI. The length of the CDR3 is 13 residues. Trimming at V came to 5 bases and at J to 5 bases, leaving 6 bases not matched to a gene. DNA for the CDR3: TGTGCCAGCAGTATCCGGGACAGTGACGAGCAGTACTTC. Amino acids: CASSIRDSDEQYF.

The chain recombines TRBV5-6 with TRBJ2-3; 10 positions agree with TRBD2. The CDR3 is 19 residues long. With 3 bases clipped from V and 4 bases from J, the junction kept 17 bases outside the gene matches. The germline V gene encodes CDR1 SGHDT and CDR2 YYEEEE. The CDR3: CASSSGAGGRRLSPDTQYF. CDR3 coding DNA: TGTGCCAGCAGCTCTGGAGCGGGGGGGCGTCGCTTATCACCAGATACGCAGTATTTT.

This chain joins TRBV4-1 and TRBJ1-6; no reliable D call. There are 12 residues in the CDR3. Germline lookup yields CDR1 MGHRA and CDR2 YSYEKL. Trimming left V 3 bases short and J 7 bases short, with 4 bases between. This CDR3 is CASSQLNSPLHF. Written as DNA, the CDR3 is TGCGCCAGCAGCCAGTTAAATTCACCCCTCCACTTT.

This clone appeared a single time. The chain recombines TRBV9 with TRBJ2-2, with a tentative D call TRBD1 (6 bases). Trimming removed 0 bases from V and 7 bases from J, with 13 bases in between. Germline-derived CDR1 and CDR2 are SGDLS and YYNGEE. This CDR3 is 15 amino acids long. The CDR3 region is CASSVGTGLFGELFF. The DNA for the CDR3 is TGTGCCAGCAGCGTAGGCACAGGGTTATTCGGGGAGCTGTTTTTT.

This chain's CDR3 is CSVPRGGAGYTF. In DNA, the CDR3 is TGCAGCGTTCCCCGGGGGGGGGCAGGCTACACCTTC. This chain connects TRBV29-1 to TRBJ1-2; weak D call: TRBD1 (6 bases). The CDR3 consists of 12 residues. Trimming removed 5 bases from V and 8 bases from J, with 15 bases in between. Germline V lookup: CDR1 SQVTM, CDR2 ANQGSEA.

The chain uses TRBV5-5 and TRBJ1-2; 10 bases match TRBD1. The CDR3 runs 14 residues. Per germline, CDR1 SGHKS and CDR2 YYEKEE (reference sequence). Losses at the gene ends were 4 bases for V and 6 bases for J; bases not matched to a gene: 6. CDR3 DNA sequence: TGTGCCAGCAGCGCGGGGACAGGGGCCCATGGCTACACCTTC. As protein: CASSAGTGAHGYTF. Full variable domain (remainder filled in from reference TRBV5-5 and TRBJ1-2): DAGVTQSPTHLIKTRGQQVTLRCSPISGHKSVSWYQQVLGQGPQFIFQYYEKEERGRGNFPDRFSARQFPNYSSELNVNALLLGDSALYLCASSAGTGAHGYTFGSGTRLTVV.

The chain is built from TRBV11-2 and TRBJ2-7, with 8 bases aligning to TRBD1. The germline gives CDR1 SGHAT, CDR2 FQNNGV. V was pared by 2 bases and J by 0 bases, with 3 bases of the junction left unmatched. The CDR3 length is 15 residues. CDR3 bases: TGTGCCAGCAGCTTACAGGGGGCGTTCTCCTACGAGCAGTACTTC. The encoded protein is CASSLQGAFSYEQYF.

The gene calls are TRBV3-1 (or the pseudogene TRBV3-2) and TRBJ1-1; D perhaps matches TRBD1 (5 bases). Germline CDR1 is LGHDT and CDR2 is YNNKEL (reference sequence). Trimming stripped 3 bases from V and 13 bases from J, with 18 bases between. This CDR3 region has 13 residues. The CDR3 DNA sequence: TGTGCCAGCAGCCACCGGGGCGGGGGTCAAGATTTCTTT. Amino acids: CASSHRGGGQDFF.